The 13 T cell receptor beta chains reported below all come from one sample, sequenced in a study of identical twins. One entry per CDR3 protein, called by TCRdb with MiXCR from the 5' RACE reads. The table includes approximately 260,000 distinct CDR3 sequences, approximately 8.3% detected once. The sample was also reused in another study, on yellow fever vaccine responses in identical twins.

Sequencing was performed on CD8+ T cells sorted from blood. The receptors shown here come from a woman younger than 30 in good health.

The chain joins TRBV30 to TRBJ2-2; the match to TRBD1 covers 9 bases. The trim removed 7 bases at V and 5 bases at J, leaving 5 bases unmatched. CDR3 size: 13 residues. Per germline, CDR1 GTSNPN and CDR2 SVGIG (reference sequence). DNA for the CDR3: TGTGCCTACCGGGACAGGGTTACCGGGGAGCTGTTTTTT. Its translation: CAYRDRVTGELFF.

A few counts support this clonotype. The V and J genes are TRBV27 and TRBJ2-3; no firm D call. Trimming cost V 5 bases and J 1 base, with 13 bases left between them. The CDR3 loop spans 15 amino acids. The germline CDR1 and CDR2 sequences are MNHEY and SMNVEV (reference sequence). The CDR3 spells CASSITRFGTDTQYF. The CDR3 coding sequence is TGTGCCAGCAGTATCACGAGGTTTGGCACAGATACGCAGTATTTT.

V and J are TRBV6-5 and TRBJ2-6, with 10 bases lining up with TRBD1. The CDR3 is made up of 13 amino acids. CDR1 is MNHEY and CDR2 is SVGAGI in the germline V gene. V dropped 6 bases and J dropped 19; count of bases not matched to a gene: 12. The CDR3 sequence: CASSLGQGVPLTF. CDR3 DNA sequence: TGTGCCAGCAGCTTAGGACAGGGGGTCCCCCTAACTTTC.

This clonotype was detected only a few times. The rearrangement links TRBV4-1 to TRBJ2-1, with unresolved D. Per the germline V gene, CDR1 is MGHRA and CDR2 is YSYEKL. V was clipped by 3 bases and J by 8 bases, with 11 bases between them. CDR3 length equals 13 residues. CDR3 nucleotides: TGCGCCAGCAGCCAGGACCCCGCGTATGAGCAGTTCTTC. This codes for CASSQDPAYEQFF.

This clonotype has only a few counts. The V and J genes are TRBV14 and TRBJ2-7; D is perhaps TRBD1 (5 bases). The CDR3 runs to 15 residues. V gave up 3 bases and J gave up 3 bases, with 15 bases separating them. CDR1 SGHDN and CDR2 FVKESK come from the germline V gene. DNA of the CDR3: TGTGCCAGCAGCCAGACGACGGGCAGGGTCTACGAGCAGTACTTC. It translates to CASSQTTGRVYEQYF.

At least ten counts were recorded for this clonotype. The chain uses TRBV29-1 and TRBJ2-3; 8 positions agree with TRBD2. In germline, CDR1 is SQVTM, CDR2 ANQGSEA. The trim removed 3 bases at V and 3 bases at J, leaving 11 bases unmatched. The CDR3 covers 16 residues. CDR3 protein: CSVDGLAGALTDTQYF. DNA for the CDR3: TGCAGCGTTGATGGGCTAGCGGGTGCCCTAACAGATACGCAGTATTTT.

There are a few counts of this clonotype. The gene calls are TRBV11-1 and TRBJ2-2; 10 bases are shared with TRBD1. The CDR3 loop spans 20 amino acids. V dropped 6 bases and J dropped 0; count of bases not matched to a gene: 16. The germline V gene has CDR1 SGHAT and CDR2 FQDESV (reference sequence). CDR3 protein: CASSFFSGTGVFANTGELFF. In nucleotides, the CDR3 is TGTGCCAGCAGTTTTTTCTCCGGGACAGGGGTTTTTGCGAACACCGGGGAGCTGTTTTTT.

Only a few counts were recorded for this clonotype. The V and J genes are TRBV3-1 and TRBJ1-5; the match to TRBD1 covers 10 bases. This CDR3 region has 15 residues. V lost 4 bases and J lost 1; bases outside the gene matches: 1. Germline V CDR1 and CDR2: LGHDT, YNNKEL (reference sequence). The CDR3 nucleotides are TGTGCCAGCAGCCGGGGACAGGGGAGCAATCAGCCCCAGCATTTT. Protein sequence: CASSRGQGSNQPQHF.

At least ten counts were recorded for this clonotype. This sequence joins TRBV11-2 and TRBJ1-2; 8 positions match TRBD1. Per germline, CDR1 SGHAT and CDR2 FQNNGV. This CDR3 has 14 residues. The V gene end was trimmed by 0 bases and the J gene end by 7 bases; junction bases not matched to a gene: 4. The CDR3 sequence: CASSLDPGGVGYTF. The CDR3 DNA reads TGTGCCAGCAGCTTAGATCCAGGGGGCGTTGGCTACACCTTC.

The rearrangement joins TRBV11-2 to TRBJ2-7; possible D gene TRBD2, 5 bases. Germline lookup yields CDR1 SGHAT and CDR2 FQNNGV. Trimming stripped 2 bases from V and 5 bases from J, with 13 bases between. The CDR3 extends over 14 amino acids. CDR3 in DNA: TGTGCCAGCAGCTTATTCCAGGCGAGGGACGAGCAGTACTTC. Translation: CASSLFQARDEQYF.

This clonotype was seen more than once but under ten times. This chain uses TRBV5-1 with TRBJ2-1; 15 nucleotides line up with TRBD2. V lost 3 bases, J lost 9 bases, and 4 bases stayed unmatched. Germline V lookup: CDR1 SGHRS, CDR2 YFSETQ. The CDR3 runs to 15 residues. The CDR3 loop reads CASSSGLAGGGEQFF. The CDR3 DNA reads TGCGCCAGCAGCTCGGGACTAGCGGGGGGAGGTGAGCAGTTCTTC.

This chain joins TRBV7-9 and TRBJ2-1; D perhaps matches TRBD2 (6 bases). This CDR3 is 16 amino acids long. Trimming stripped 3 bases from V and 4 bases from J, with 16 bases between. In germline, CDR1 is SEHNR, CDR2 FQNEAQ (reference sequence). CDR3 bases: TGTGCCAGCAGCTTGACCGGCGGGGTGGGGTACAATGAGCAGTTCTTC. Protein product: CASSLTGGVGYNEQFF.

The chain carries TRBV6-4 and TRBJ2-1, with D uncertain. Per germline, CDR1 MRHNA and CDR2 SNTAGT. The CDR3 sequence is 16 residues long. The germline V and J ends were trimmed by 4 bases and 7 bases, with 20 bases remaining between them. CDR3 loop: CASSVYSQEGWNEQFF. In DNA form, the CDR3 reads TGTGCCAGCAGTGTGTACTCCCAGGAAGGGTGGAATGAGCAGTTCTTC.